This T cell receptor (beta chain) is from a study of sequential checkpoint blockade in melanoma. This CDR3 is 15 amino acids long. Treatment noted: randomized to nivolumab then ipilimumab (arm A) or the reverse (arm B). The assay was immunoSEQ multiplex PCR, and TCRdb's table has in-frame clones only and misses some. This sample yields 30,000 to 40,000 clones, of which over 75% are seen a single time; under 15% belongs to the top ten. Sequences were derived from CD8+ T cells sorted from blood (inferred from file names), sampled from a patient given nivolumab and ipilimumab in sequence. The V call is TRBV21-1, the J call TRBJ2-3; TRBD2, the table's D call, was not compared with the DNA. TRBV21-1 is annotated as a pseudogene. This clonotype was obtained from a human donor with melanoma. The CDR3 sequence is CASPRLADSTDTQYF. As DNA, the CDR3 is TGTGCCAGCCCCCGACTAGCGGATAGCACAGATACGCAGTATTTT.